The 22 T cell receptor beta chains presented below share a single source sample, sequenced in a study of chemoradiotherapy in HPV16-positive cancers. Sequencing used immunoSEQ multiplex PCR; TCRdb keeps in-frame clones, though not all of them. The sample lists under 10,000 clones; around nine tenths were seen once. Sample: blood, taken from a patient who underwent chemoradiotherapy. These receptor sequences come from a human donor with HPV-associated anogenital cancer.

This CDR3 is CASSSLGGLGNTIYF. The CDR3 DNA sequence: TGTGCCAGCAGCTCCCTCGGGGGGCTCGGAAACACCATATATTTT. The chain recombines TRBV9 with TRBJ1-3, with a tentative D call TRBD1 (6 bases). Trimming removed 4 bases at V and 4 bases at J, with 15 bases between. Germline V gene data show CDR1 as SGDLS and CDR2 as YYNGEE. The CDR3 sequence is 15 residues long.

The chain recombines TRBV4-2 with TRBJ2-7, with unresolved D. This CDR3 spans 15 amino acids. Germline values: CDR1 LGHNA, CDR2 YNFKEQ. Trimming cost V 0 bases and J 0 bases, with 9 bases left between them. CDR3 sequence: CASSQEGEGSYEQYF. The DNA for the CDR3 is TGTGCCAGCAGCCAAGAAGGAGAAGGCTCCTACGAGCAGTACTTC.

V is TRBV5-1 and J is TRBJ2-1; D is uncertain. Germline CDR1 reads SGHRS; CDR2 reads YFSETQ. With 1 base removed from V and 7 bases from J, the gap between germline ends came to 3 bases. The CDR3 consists of 11 residues. CDR3 in amino acids: CASSLRNEQFF. CDR3 coding DNA: TGCGCCAGCAGCTTGCGTAATGAGCAGTTCTTC.

DNA of the CDR3: TGCGCCAGCAGCTCACAGACAGGGTTAGCATCACCCCTCCACTTT. Translating it yields CASSSQTGLASPLHF. This chain links TRBV5-1 with TRBJ1-6; 7 bases are shared with TRBD1. This CDR3 has 15 amino acids. With 3 bases clipped from V and 10 bases from J, the junction kept 10 bases outside the gene matches. Germline V gene data show CDR1 as SGHRS and CDR2 as YFSETQ.

The chain recombines TRBV7-9 with TRBJ2-1; TRBD1 matches at 8 bases. After removal of 5 bases from V and 0 bases from J, the junction contained 9 bases not matched to a gene. This CDR3 is 17 amino acids long. The germline gives CDR1 SEHNR, CDR2 FQNEAQ (reference sequence). CDR3 loop: CASSPSYRGDSYNEQFF. CDR3 nucleotide sequence: TGTGCCAGCAGCCCGTCATACAGGGGGGACTCCTACAATGAGCAGTTCTTC.

The chain combines TRBV4-2 with TRBJ2-7; TRBD2 might be the D (5 bases). Per the germline V gene, CDR1 is LGHNA and CDR2 is YNFKEQ. The CDR3 consists of 15 residues. V lost 5 bases and J lost 6, with 20 bases in between. The CDR3 DNA follows: TGTGCCAGCAGCTTCCTCGGGAAACCTTCCATCGAGCAGTACTTC. It encodes CASSFLGKPSIEQYF.

By proportion, this clone is large. The V call is TRBV7-2, the J call TRBJ2-1, with 9 positions matching TRBD2. The CDR3 is made up of 17 amino acids. Per the germline V gene, CDR1 is SGHTA and CDR2 is FQGNSA. The ends lost 5 bases at V and 4 bases at J; junction bases unmatched: 12. DNA for the CDR3: TGTGCCAGCAGCCCCCGGGGAGCGGGGGGCCGTTACAATGAGCAGTTCTTC. It is translated as CASSPRGAGGRYNEQFF.

This clone has only one observation. The V call is TRBV2, the J call TRBJ2-7; the D is unclear. V shed 3 bases and J shed 6 bases, with 15 bases lying between them. CDR3 length equals 14 residues. Germline V gives CDR1 SNHLY, CDR2 FYNNEI. CDR3 coding DNA: TGTGCCAGCAGTGAGGTACGGACGGGCGGCGAGCAGTACTTC. Its translation: CASSEVRTGGEQYF.

This clone was detected a few times. The chain is built from TRBV2 and TRBJ2-7; the match to TRBD2 covers 8 bases. Germline V gene sequence: CDR1 SNHLY, CDR2 FYNNEI. The J segment lost 3 bases and the V segment lost 1 base, leaving 2 bases of the junction unmatched. The CDR3 has 14 residues. CDR3 nucleotides: TGTGCCAGCAGTGAAGTGGCGGGGGGCTACGAGCAGTACGTC. It translates to CASSEVAGGYEQYV.

The gene calls are TRBV18 and TRBJ2-3; tentative D call: TRBD2 (6 bases). Germline values: CDR1 KGHSH, CDR2 LQKENI. There are 18 residues in the CDR3. With 2 bases removed from V and 4 bases from J, the gap between germline ends came to 22 bases. CDR3 residues: CASSPVEGLRLRADTQYF. CDR3 bases: TGTGCCAGCTCACCAGTGGAGGGGTTGAGGTTGAGGGCAGATACGCAGTATTTT.

This clone was seen a handful of times. V usage is TRBV2 and J usage is TRBJ1-1, with D uncertain. V lost 7 bases and J 4 bases, leaving 13 bases between the germline ends. Germline loops: CDR1 SNHLY, CDR2 FYNNEI. The CDR3 length is 13 residues. The CDR3 bases are TGTGCCAGCACGGGAGGGAGTGGCACTGAAGCTTTCTTT. It codes for CASTGGSGTEAFF.

The rearrangement uses TRBV5-6 and TRBJ2-2; D might be TRBD2 (5 bases). CDR3 length equals 16 residues. The germline V gene encodes CDR1 SGHDT and CDR2 YYEEEE. Trimming left V 0 bases short and J 3 bases short, with 12 bases between. The CDR3 region has the DNA TGTGCCAGCAGCTTGGATGTGGGAGTGTACACCGGGGAGCTGTTTTTT. Protein: CASSLDVGVYTGELFF.

This chain joins TRBV5-1 and TRBJ2-1; D not certain. Germline V lookup: CDR1 SGHRS, CDR2 YFSETQ. The ends were cut back, 0 bases at V and 5 bases at J, with 9 bases in the middle. This CDR3 has 14 residues. Written as DNA, the CDR3 is TGCGCCAGCAGCTTGGGTGCTAGAGACAATGAGCAGTTCTTC. Its translation is CASSLGARDNEQFF.

This sequence joins TRBV9 and TRBJ1-1; D not resolved. V lost 2 bases, J lost 1 base, and 6 bases lay in between. CDR1 and CDR2 from the germline V gene are SGDLS and YYNGEE. This CDR3 has 13 residues. This CDR3 reads CASSVQPNTEAFF. CDR3 DNA sequence: TGTGCCAGCAGCGTTCAACCGAACACTGAAGCTTTCTTT.

The V call is TRBV19, the J call TRBJ1-6; 7 bases line up with TRBD1. Germline CDR1 and CDR2: LNHDA and SQIVND (reference sequence). J gave up 10 bases and V 4 bases, and 7 bases lay outside the gene matches. The CDR3 spans 14 residues. DNA of the CDR3: TGTGCCAGTAGTAGTCACAGGGGCGGCTCACCCCTCCACTTT. Translation: CASSSHRGGSPLHF. Looking up the rest from reference TRBV19 and TRBJ1-6 gives the full variable domain: DGGITQSPKYLFRKEGQNVTLSCEQNLNHDAMYWYRQDPGQGLRLIYYSQIVNDFQKGDIAEGYSVSREKKESFPLTVTSAQKNPTAFYLCASSSHRGGSPLHFGNGTRLTVT.

The V and J genes are TRBV19 and TRBJ1-2, with a possible D match to TRBD1 (5 bases). V lost 4 bases, J lost 4 bases, and 16 bases lay in between. The CDR3 runs 15 residues. Germline V CDR1 and CDR2: LNHDA, SQIVND (reference sequence). CDR3 in DNA: TGTGCCAGTAGTACCCCCCCGGGGCTTGGCTATGGCTACACCTTC. The encoded protein is CASSTPPGLGYGYTF. Full variable domain (missing parts from reference TRBV19 and TRBJ1-2): DGGITQSPKYLFRKEGQNVTLSCEQNLNHDAMYWYRQDPGQGLRLIYYSQIVNDFQKGDIAEGYSVSREKKESFPLTVTSAQKNPTAFYLCASSTPPGLGYGYTFGSGTRLTVV.

The rearrangement uses TRBV27 and TRBJ1-1; TRBD1 matches 8 bases. The CDR3 loop spans 15 amino acids. Germline CDR1 reads MNHEY; CDR2 reads SMNVEV (reference sequence). After removal of 5 bases from V and 6 bases from J, the junction contained 11 bases not matched to a gene. CDR3 nucleotides: TGTGCCAGCAGTGGACGGGACAGGCCGGGGGCTGAAGCTTTCTTT. It translates to CASSGRDRPGAEAFF.

The V and J genes are TRBV7-8 and TRBJ2-4; D is undetermined. This CDR3 spans 14 amino acids. V was cut by 5 bases and J by 7 bases, with 15 bases left in between. Germline V gives CDR1 SGHVS, CDR2 FQNEAQ. DNA for the CDR3: TGTGCCAGCAGCCAGTCAGGCGCAGTGAACATTCAGTACTTC. Translating gives CASSQSGAVNIQYF.

V gene TRBV9 combines with J gene TRBJ2-5; D unclear. V was cut by 3 bases and J by 8 bases, with 8 bases left in between. The CDR3 is 11 residues long. Looked up from germline, CDR1 is SGDLS and CDR2 is YYNGEE. The CDR3 DNA reads as TGTGCCAGCAGCGCAACCTCAACCCAGTACTTC. Residues: CASSATSTQYF. Looking up the rest from reference TRBV9 and TRBJ2-5 gives the full variable domain: DSGVTQTPKHLITATGQRVTLRCSPRSGDLSVYWYQQSLDQGLQFLIQYYNGEERAKGNILERFSAQQFPDLHSELNLSSLELGDSALYFCASSATSTQYFGPGTRLLVL.

This rearrangement joins TRBV29-1 to TRBJ1-1; 8 nucleotides match TRBD1. V dropped 0 bases and J dropped 0; count of bases not matched to a gene: 3. CDR1 and CDR2 (germline): SQVTM, ANQGSEA. CDR3 length: 15 amino acids. This chain's CDR3 is CSVEETDRVNTEAFF. In DNA, the CDR3 is TGCAGCGTTGAAGAAACGGACAGGGTGAACACTGAAGCTTTCTTT.

This clone was seen once. The V gene is TRBV18, the J gene TRBJ2-1, with D perhaps TRBD1 (6 bases). CDR1 and CDR2 (germline): KGHSH, LQKENI. This CDR3 is 15 amino acids long. The V end lost 2 bases, the J end lost 0 bases, and 8 bases lay between the germline ends. This chain's CDR3 is CASSPVGGSYNEQFF. The CDR3 nucleotides read TGTGCCAGCTCACCAGTAGGGGGCTCCTACAATGAGCAGTTCTTC.

V usage is TRBV5-5 and J usage is TRBJ2-7; tentatively, D is TRBD1 (6 bases). Per germline, CDR1 SGHKS and CDR2 YYEKEE (reference sequence). The CDR3 loop spans 14 amino acids. Trimming left V 0 bases short and J 3 bases short, with 10 bases between. CDR3 protein: CASSLGGQFYEQYV. The DNA for the CDR3 is TGTGCCAGCAGCTTGGGAGGACAGTTCTACGAGCAGTACGTC.